The rows below give T cell receptor beta chains drawn from one sample of a study of CD8 T cells in ankylosing spondylitis. TCRdb re-analysed the 5' RACE reads in MiXCR, keeping a single row per CDR3 protein. The table shows fewer than 550,000 distinct CDR3 sequences, with roughly 5% occurring only once. The sample taken for sequencing was blood, either unsorted or a sorted T cell fraction (not recorded which). The receptor set was obtained from a male donor with ankylosing spondylitis. Both conserved end residues are part of each CDR3. A D gene is named only where the DNA matches it firmly. Some rows have no size entry. The others give once, few or many, or a class for an expanded clone.

d_call j_call v_call clone_size cdr3_length cdr3_nt cdr3_aa
NA TRBJ2-2 TRBV5-1 many 13 TGCGCCAGCAGCTTGATATTTGCCGGGGAGCTGTTTTTT CASSLIFAGELFF
NA TRBJ1-5 TRBV6-5 many 16 TGTGCCAGCAGTTACTCACAGGGTTCGAGCAATCAGCCCCAGCATTTT CASSYSQGSSNQPQHF
NA TRBJ2-6 TRBV10-3 many 22 TGTGCCATCAGTGAGTCTCCGGGAACCCCATCCGGCCGGAGCTCTGGGGCCAACGTCCTGACTTTC CAISESPGTPSGRSSGANVLTF
TRBD1 TRBJ2-7 TRBV7-9 NA 15 TGTGCCAGCAGCCTCCCGGACAGGGAGATAGGCGAGCAGTACTTC CASSLPDREIGEQYF
NA TRBJ2-1 TRBV5-1 many 14 TGCGCCAGCAGCCTGTTTGACAACTACAATGAGCAGTTCTTC CASSLFDNYNEQFF
NA TRBJ2-3 TRBV7-9 many 15 TGTGCCAGCAGCCAAGTAGGGCTATCCGTAAATACGCAGTATTTT CASSQVGLSVNTQYF
NA TRBJ2-5 TRBV6-1 few 16 TGTGCCAGCTCGCGAGGGCCCACGGCCCCCCTAGAGACCCAGTACTTC CASSRGPTAPLETQYF
TRBD1 TRBJ2-1 TRBV15 NA 15 TGTGCCACCAGCAGCGGGACAGGGGCATACAATGAGCAGTTCTTC CATSSGTGAYNEQFF
TRBD1 TRBJ2-1 TRBV10-3 many 16 TGTGCCATCAGTGAGTCTCGTGACAGGGGTAGCAATGAGCAGTTCTTC CAISESRDRGSNEQFF
NA TRBJ1-1 TRBV5-1 many 14 TGCGCCAGCAGCTTAGCGGACAGGAACACTGAAGCTTTCTTT CASSLADRNTEAFF
TRBD2 TRBJ2-1 TRBV3-1 NA 15 TGTGCCAGCAGCATACTCTTAGCGGGTAAAGATGAGCAGTTCTTC CASSILLAGKDEQFF
NA TRBJ1-2 TRBV20-1 many 15 TGCAGTGCTAGAGAACTTCCGGGTTCCCTCTATGGCTACACCTTC CSARELPGSLYGYTF
NA TRBJ2-7 TRBV20-1 few 13 TGCAGTGCTTTCGTTGACGGCTCCTACGAGCAGTACTTC CSAFVDGSYEQYF
TRBD2 TRBJ2-7 TRBV4-3 many 15 TGCGCCAGCAGCCCCGTTAGAAGCGGGGCCTACGAGCAGTACTTC CASSPVRSGAYEQYF
NA TRBJ2-3 TRBV10-1 many 16 TGCGCCAGCAGTGAGTTCGGGAAGACTAGCACAGATACGCAGTATTTT CASSEFGKTSTDTQYF
NA TRBJ2-1 TRBV24-1 NA 12 TGTGCCACCAGTGACAGAGTAGAGGAGCAGTTCTTC CATSDRVEEQFF
TRBD1 TRBJ2-6 TRBV6-1 few 18 TGTGCCAGCACCAACATTAGGACAGGTGATTTTGGGGCCAACGTCCTGACTTTC CASTNIRTGDFGANVLTF
NA TRBJ2-7 TRBV29-1 many 13 TGCAGCGTTGAAGGCGCGACACCCTACGAGCAGTACTTC CSVEGATPYEQYF
NA TRBJ2-3 TRBV7-2 many 12 TGTGCCAGCAGCTTAGCCAGGGATACGCAGTATTTT CASSLARDTQYF
NA TRBJ2-2 TRBV4-2 many 15 TGTGCCAGCAGCCAAGAAGAGCCGCTGTCCGGGGAGCTGTTTTTT CASSQEEPLSGELFF